Listed here is a single T cell receptor beta chain. Both 60 Vbeta primers and 13 Jbeta primers went into the PCR. Some clones are missing from TCRdb's copy, which holds only in-frame ones; the method was immunoSEQ multiplex PCR. The table records 100,000 to 150,000 clones, approximately 75% of them present only once. This sample is part of a study of cytomegalovirus exposure and HLA in healthy donors. Trimming stripped 0 bases from V and 4 bases from J, with 13 bases between. From germline, CDR1 is SGDLS and CDR2 YYNGEE. This CDR3 has 15 amino acids. Sequencing was carried out using PBMCs. The chain combines TRBV9 with TRBJ1-1, with unresolved D. The receptor was derived from a middle-aged woman in good health and CMV-seropositive. This CDR3 reads CASSVEVGRTTEAFF. CDR3 nucleotides: TGTGCCAGCAGCGTAGAGGTGGGGAGAACCACTGAAGCTTTCTTT.